The present TCR beta chain was sequenced within a study of cytomegalovirus exposure and HLA in healthy donors. The CDR3 covers 13 residues. Trimming took off 6 bases at V and 5 bases at J, with 11 bases between the two ends. CDR1 is MNHEY and CDR2 is SMNVEV in the germline V gene (reference sequence). The study ran its PCR with 60 Vbeta and 13 Jbeta primers. Measured with immunoSEQ multiplex PCR; TCRdb has only the in-frame clones, and not every one. The sample holds roughly 80,000 clones, around 65% seen once. The chain combines TRBV27 with TRBJ2-1; D is ambiguous. The TCR comes from a man in his sixties in good health and CMV-seropositive. Sequencing was carried out using PBMCs. This CDR3 reads CASRSHSDNEQFF. As DNA, the CDR3 is TGTGCCAGCAGGTCCCACTCGGACAATGAGCAGTTCTTC.